This T cell receptor beta chain was captured by sequencing in a study of graft-versus-host responses after intestinal transplantation. TCRdb keeps only in-frame clones here, not all; method: immunoSEQ multiplex PCR. The sample lists 80,000 to 100,000 clones, roughly 90% occurring once. As concerns this clone: Its antigen remains unidentified.

Notes on the study in general: Maximum circulating GvH clone levels tracked with early post-transplant HvG decreases. The authors found GvH clones in recipient marrow, some appearing first in ileum or blood.

This TCR was recovered from a human donor who received an intestinal transplant. Sequencing was performed on unstimulated CD4+ T cells sorted from spleen or lymph node cells, taken before intestinal transplant.

CDR3 residues: CASRLEGAAGKLFF. The CDR3 DNA is TGTGCCAGCAGGCTGGAGGGGGCGGCAGGAAAACTGTTTTTT. The V call is TRBV7-9, the J call TRBJ1-4, with 7 positions matching TRBD1. With V trimmed by 6 bases and J by 10 bases, 11 bases remained unmatched. This CDR3 comprises 14 residues. From germline, CDR1 is SEHNR and CDR2 FQNEAQ (reference sequence).